At least ten counts were recorded for the clone carrying this T cell receptor beta chain. Antigen unknown. The data were taken from a study of shared clonotypes between healthy human individuals. Notes on the study in general: Generally, naive subsets (rather than memory subsets) showed larger estimated richness.

There are 18 residues in the CDR3. Using immunoSEQ multiplex PCR, the repertoire was profiled, and TCRdb retains in-frame clones only, with some absent. The profile covers 850,000 to 1,200,000 clones, with roughly 80% appearing a single time and about 1.4% taken by the ten largest. Sequences were obtained from memory CD4+ T cells sorted from blood. Subset described: CD45RA-negative fraction. The genes are TRBV21-1 and TRBJ1-6; the listed D gene, TRBD1, was not tested against the DNA. TRBV21-1 represents a pseudogene. This TCR came from a man between 18 and 35 years old in good health. The chain's CDR3 is CASSRPGQGASRISPLHF. In DNA form, the CDR3 reads TGTGCCAGCAGCAGACCGGGACAGGGGGCCAGTCGGATTTCACCCCTCCACTTT.